This T cell receptor beta chain was captured by sequencing in a study of blood T cell repertoires in COVID-19. Study summary: Both acute and convalescent COVID-19 samples were obtained from the United States, Italy and Spain. T cells, B-cell-depleted T cells, or PBMCs supplied cDNA or gDNA.

This CDR3 contains 15 residues. V was cut by 5 bases and J by 3 bases, with 14 bases left in between. CDR1 and CDR2 (germline): LNHNV, YYDKDF (reference sequence). Enrolment of Seattle patients took place during active infection, and they were followed longitudinally. In the original analysis: Reference gene primers were amplified, and this amplification served to estimate nucleated cell counts. TCRdb's copy holds only in-frame clones and misses some; the assay was immunoSEQ multiplex PCR. That table supplies the V and J calls and clone size; D and trimming were determined from the DNA. The data hold 200,000 to 250,000 clones, with roughly four fifths observed a single time.

Sequenced material: peripheral blood. The receptor's source is a woman aged 80 or over with COVID-19, enrolled during active disease. The rearrangement joins TRBV15 to TRBJ1-5; tentatively, D is TRBD1 (5 bases). The CDR3 DNA sequence: TGTGCCACCAGCCTGACGCAGGGTACCAATCAGCCCCAGCATTTT. Translating gives CATSLTQGTNQPQHF.